This T cell receptor (beta chain) is drawn from a study of T-cell reconstitution after alpha-beta-depleted transplantation in children. This clonotype was counted at least ten times. Its target is not known. V was pared by 6 bases and J by 5 bases, with 10 bases between. The germline gives CDR1 SQVTM, CDR2 ANQGSEA. This CDR3 has 12 amino acids. The library targeted TCRbeta and was prepared with unique molecular identifiers. TCRdb itself ran the PCR reads through MiXCR, one entry per CDR3 protein. The data contain approximately 500,000 distinct CDR3 sequences, over 9.5% of them seen just once; the ten biggest clones take up 2%. Study-wide results and limits: Surviving recipient cells, namely T cells and thymic progenitors, were the source of high day-60 TCRbeta diversity in some patients. Expanded graft clones, several hundred of them, were reportedly the source of alpha-beta T cells about two months after transplant. At one year after transplant, newly produced T cells mostly accounted for T-cell counts and diversity.

The sample was PBMCs, taken before TCRalphabeta/CD19-depleted stem cell transplant. The chain employs TRBV29-1 and TRBJ2-2; D gene ambiguous. This TCR was sampled from a child aged 2 to 10 with inherited bone marrow failure, due to receive a stem cell transplant. The chain's CDR3 is CSVVQWTGELFF. DNA for the CDR3: TGCAGCGTCGTACAGTGGACCGGGGAGCTGTTTTTT.